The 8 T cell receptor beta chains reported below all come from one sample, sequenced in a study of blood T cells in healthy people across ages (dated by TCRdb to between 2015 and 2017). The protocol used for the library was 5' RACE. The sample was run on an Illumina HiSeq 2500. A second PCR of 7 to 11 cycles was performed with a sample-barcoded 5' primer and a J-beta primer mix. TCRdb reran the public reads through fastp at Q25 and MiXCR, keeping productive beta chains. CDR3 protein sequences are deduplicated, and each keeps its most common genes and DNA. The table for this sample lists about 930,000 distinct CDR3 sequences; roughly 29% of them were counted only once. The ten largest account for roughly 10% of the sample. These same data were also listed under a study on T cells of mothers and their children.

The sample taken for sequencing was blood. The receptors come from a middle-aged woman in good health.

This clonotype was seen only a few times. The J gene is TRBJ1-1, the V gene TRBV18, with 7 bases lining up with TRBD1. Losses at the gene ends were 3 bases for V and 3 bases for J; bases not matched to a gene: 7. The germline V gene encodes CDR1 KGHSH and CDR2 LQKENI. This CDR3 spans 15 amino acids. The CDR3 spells CASSPDRQGDTEAFF. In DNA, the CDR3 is TGTGCCAGCTCACCGGATCGACAGGGAGACACTGAAGCTTTCTTT.

The CDR3 DNA is TGCAGTGCCCCGAGCGGGGAGTTCCCCTACGAGCAGTACTTC. Translating gives CSAPSGEFPYEQYF. This chain links TRBV20-1 with TRBJ2-7; TRBD2 matches at 7 bases. V trimming: 6 bases; J trimming: 2 bases; junction bases outside the gene matches: 10. This CDR3 is built from 14 residues. Germline lookup yields CDR1 DFQATT and CDR2 SNEGSKA (reference sequence).

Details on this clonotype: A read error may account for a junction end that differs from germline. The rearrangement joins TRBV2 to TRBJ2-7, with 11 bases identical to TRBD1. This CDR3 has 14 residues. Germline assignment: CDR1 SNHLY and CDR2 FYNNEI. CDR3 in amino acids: CASSSQGQGAQKDF. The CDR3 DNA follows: TGTGCCAGCAGTTCTCAAGGACAGGGGGCCCAGAAGGACTTC.

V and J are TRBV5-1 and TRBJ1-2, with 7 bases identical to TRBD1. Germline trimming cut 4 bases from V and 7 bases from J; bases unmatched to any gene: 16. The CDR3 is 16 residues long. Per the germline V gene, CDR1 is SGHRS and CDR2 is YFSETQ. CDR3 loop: CASSPEQGVTSVGYTF. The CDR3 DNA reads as TGCGCCAGCAGCCCAGAGCAGGGGGTAACTTCGGTTGGCTACACCTTC.

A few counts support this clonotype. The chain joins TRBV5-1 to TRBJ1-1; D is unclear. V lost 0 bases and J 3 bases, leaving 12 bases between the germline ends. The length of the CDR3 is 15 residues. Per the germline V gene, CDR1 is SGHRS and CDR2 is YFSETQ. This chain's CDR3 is CASSLAPGSDTEAFF. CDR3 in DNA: TGCGCCAGCAGCTTGGCCCCGGGGAGTGACACTGAAGCTTTCTTT.

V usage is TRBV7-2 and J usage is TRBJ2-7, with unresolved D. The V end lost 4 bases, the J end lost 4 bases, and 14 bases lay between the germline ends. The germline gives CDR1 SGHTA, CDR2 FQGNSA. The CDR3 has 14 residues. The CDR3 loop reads CASSSSHSSYEQYF. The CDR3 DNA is TGTGCCAGCAGCTCCTCTCACAGTAGTTACGAGCAGTACTTC.

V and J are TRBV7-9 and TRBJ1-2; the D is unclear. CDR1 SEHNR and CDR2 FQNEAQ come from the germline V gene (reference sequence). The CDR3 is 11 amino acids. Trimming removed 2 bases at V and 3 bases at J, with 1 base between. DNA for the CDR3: TGTGCCAGCAGCTTACACTATGGCTACACCTTC. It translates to CASSLHYGYTF.

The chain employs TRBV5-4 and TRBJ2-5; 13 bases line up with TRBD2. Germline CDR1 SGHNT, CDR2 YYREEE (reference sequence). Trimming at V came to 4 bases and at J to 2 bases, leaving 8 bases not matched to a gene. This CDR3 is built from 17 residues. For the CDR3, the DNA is TGTGCCAGCAGCCGGCGACTAGCGGGGGGTCTTCAAGAGACCCAGTACTTC. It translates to CASSRRLAGGLQETQYF.